This is a list of T cell receptor beta chains from one sample in a study of shared clonotypes between healthy human individuals. The assay was immunoSEQ multiplex PCR, and TCRdb's table has in-frame clones only and misses some. The data contain approximately 1,500,000 clones, nearly 99% of them seen just once; the ten biggest clones take up 0.4% to 0.55%. Material for sequencing was naive CD4+ T cells sorted from blood. These receptors were taken from a man aged 25-40 years in good health. The CDR3 runs from the conserved cysteine through the conserved F or W. Each record gives: J gene, V gene, clone size, D gene, CDR3 DNA, CDR3 protein. The D gene is left open where the match is weak. A row's size may be missing; if present it is once, few, many or a size class.

TRBJ2-7 | TRBV10-3 | . | . | TGTGCCATCAGACGAGGAGAACCCTACGAGCAGTACTTC | CAIRRGEPYEQYF
TRBJ1-1 | TRBV28 | . | . | TGTGCCAGCAGTCCATTGTGGGAGGGTGAAGCTTTCTTT | CASSPLWEGEAFF
TRBJ2-1 | TRBV9 | . | . | TGTGCCAGCAGCGTAGAGTCGTCCTACTGGAATGAGCAGTTCTTC | CASSVESSYWNEQFF
TRBJ1-5 | TRBV5-3 | . | . | TGTGCCAGAAGCTTGGTACTTAGCAATCAGCCCCAGCATTTT | CARSLVLSNQPQHF
TRBJ2-7 | TRBV9 | . | . | TGTGCCAGCAGCGTAGATCAGGGGTACTACGAGCAGTACTTC | CASSVDQGYYEQYF
TRBJ2-3 | TRBV7-9 | . | TRBD1 | TGTGCCAGCAGCCTCTTAGGGGGCAGGGGGCTCTCGGATACGCAGTATTTT | CASSLLGGRGLSDTQYF
TRBJ1-3 | TRBV27 | . | . | TGTGCCAGCAGTTCCCTTGTTCTGGGGGCTGGAAACACCATATATTTT | CASSSLVLGAGNTIYF
TRBJ2-3 | TRBV5-1 | . | . | TGCGCCAGCCAAGTCCCAACGGGCCCTAGCACAGATACGCAGTATTTT | CASQVPTGPSTDTQYF
TRBJ2-2 | TRBV18 | . | TRBD2 | TGTGCCAGCTCACCACGCGGGGGGCCGGAGACCGGGGAGCTGTTTTTT | CASSPRGGPETGELFF
TRBJ1-2 | TRBV28 | . | . | TGTGCCTTGTGGACAGACTATGGCTACACCTTC | CALWTDYGYTF
TRBJ2-5 | TRBV2 | once | . | TGTGCCAGCACCAGAAACGGACAAGAGACCCAGTACTTC | CASTRNGQETQYF
TRBJ2-1 | TRBV11-3 | . | . | TGTGCCAGCAGCTTAAAGCCCCCTGGAAGGGTTGCCTACCATGAGCAGTTCTTC | CASSLKPPGRVAYHEQFF
TRBJ1-2 | TRBV29-1 | . | . | TGCAGCGTTGTTGAGTTGGGGGGCTACACCTTC | CSVVELGGYTF
TRBJ1-5 | TRBV2 | . | . | TGTGCCAGCAGTGGTGAAGGGAGAGGTTATCAGCCCCAGCATTTT | CASSGEGRGYQPQHF
TRBJ2-7 | TRBV29-1 | . | . | TGCAGCGTGGGAGAATCCTACGAGCAGTACTTC | CSVGESYEQYF
TRBJ1-4 | TRBV30 | . | . | TGTGCCTGGAGTGTCGGGGGGGCTGATGAAAAACTGTTTTTT | CAWSVGGADEKLFF
TRBJ2-3 | TRBV6-5 | . | . | TGTGCCAGCAGTTACTCCCTCACAGATACGCAGTATTTT | CASSYSLTDTQYF
TRBJ2-5 | TRBV5-4 | . | . | TGTGCCAGCAGCCCAAGAGGAGGGGGCAAAGGGGAGACCCAGTACTTC | CASSPRGGGKGETQYF
TRBJ2-2 | TRBV4-3 | . | TRBD2 | TGCGCCAGCAGCCAAGAAACTCCAGCGGGAGTTTATACCGGGGAGCTGTTTTTT | CASSQETPAGVYTGELFF
TRBJ1-3 | TRBV6-1 | . | . | TGTGCCAGCACCCTAGACCGGGCCTTGGGAAACACCATATATTTT | CASTLDRALGNTIYF
TRBJ2-7 | TRBV4-3 | . | TRBD1 | TGCGCCAGCAGCCAAGAGGGACAGGGACCCCACGAGCAGTACTTC | CASSQEGQGPHEQYF
TRBJ2-2 | TRBV5-1 | once | TRBD2 | TGCGCCAGCAGCCCGGGGACTAGCGGGAGGGCCCAGAGCGGGGAGCTGTTTTTT | CASSPGTSGRAQSGELFF
TRBJ2-2 | TRBV4-1 | . | . | TGCGCCAGCAGCCTTACGAGAGGAGGGGACACCGGGGAGCTGTTTTTT | CASSLTRGGDTGELFF
TRBJ1-1 | TRBV9 | . | . | TGTGCCAGCAGCGTAGCAGTTGGTCAGCACACTGAAGCTTTCTTT | CASSVAVGQHTEAFF
TRBJ2-4 | TRBV30 | . | . | TGTGCCTGGAAGGTTAGGGGAGACAAAAACATTCAGTACTTC | CAWKVRGDKNIQYF
TRBJ2-2 | TRBV2 | . | . | TGTGCCAGCACCTCTGTTAAGGGGGCGAACACCGGGGAGCTGTTTTTT | CASTSVKGANTGELFF